These 11 T cell receptor beta chains were all obtained from the same sample, sequenced in a study of shared clonotypes between healthy human individuals. Data came from immunoSEQ multiplex PCR; TCRdb stores just in-frame clones and leaves some out. The profile covers some 200,000 clones, with 60% to 70% appearing a single time and 11% taken by the ten largest. The sequenced sample consisted of memory CD4+ T cells sorted from blood. Sample subset: CD45RA-negative fraction. The receptors stem from a man aged 25 to 40 in good health.

This clone was counted between two and nine times. The rearrangement uses TRBV2 and TRBJ2-5; 10 bases align to TRBD2. Germline V gene sequence: CDR1 SNHLY, CDR2 FYNNEI. J lost 3 bases, V lost 7 bases, and 14 bases had no gene match. This CDR3 is built from 17 residues. Here the CDR3 DNA reads TGTGCCAGCACCGGTGCTAGAGGACTAGCGGCCGAAGAGACCCAGTACTTC. Amino acids: CASTGARGLAAEETQYF.

The V and J genes are TRBV7-8 and TRBJ2-1; 13 bases are shared with TRBD2. Germline V gene data show CDR1 as SGHVS and CDR2 as FQNEAQ. CDR3 length: 19 amino acids. The ends lost 1 base at V and 7 bases at J; junction bases unmatched: 13. This chain's CDR3 is CASSLEAQGLTSGRNEQFF. Written as DNA, the CDR3 is TGTGCCAGCAGCTTAGAGGCCCAGGGGCTGACTAGCGGGAGGAATGAGCAGTTCTTC.

The genes are TRBV29-1 and TRBJ2-4, with 9 bases identical to TRBD2. Germline values: CDR1 SQVTM, CDR2 ANQGSEA. CDR3 size: 12 residues. Trimming removed 6 bases from V and 6 bases from J; junction bases left unmatched: 3. CDR3 in amino acids: CSVTSGGNIQYF. For the CDR3, the DNA is TGCAGCGTGACTAGCGGCGGAAACATTCAGTACTTC.

The chain employs TRBV6-1 and TRBJ2-7, with TRBD1 identical over 10 bases. Germline CDR1 MNHNS, CDR2 SASEGT. With V trimmed by 11 bases and J by 2 bases, 6 bases remained unmatched. The CDR3 is 13 amino acids. The CDR3 nucleotides read TGTGCCGGACGGACAGGGGGGGCCTACGAGCAGTACTTC. Its protein product is CAGRTGGAYEQYF.

The chain carries TRBV2 and TRBJ2-7; TRBD1 is a possible D gene (7 bases). Germline-derived CDR1 and CDR2 are SNHLY and FYNNEI. The germline V and J ends were trimmed by 1 base and 7 bases, with 11 bases remaining between them. This CDR3 region has 13 residues. The CDR3 sequence: CASSEEGAGEQYF. The CDR3 coding sequence is TGTGCCAGCAGTGAAGAGGGGGCGGGGGAGCAGTACTTC.

Comment on this clone: Just one base apart from a much larger clone, this may be a read error. Other DNA variants within this sample encode the same CDR3. V gene TRBV28 combines with J gene TRBJ2-1, with D possibly matching TRBD2 (5 bases). V was pared by 6 bases and J by 6 bases, with 6 bases between. This CDR3 comprises 11 residues. Looked up from germline, CDR1 is MDHEN and CDR2 is SYDVKM. CDR3 bases: TGTGCCAGCAGCCGGGGCAATGAGCAGTTCTTC. Its translation is CASSRGNEQFF.

The sample holds one count of this clone. The rearrangement uses TRBV5-1 and TRBJ2-7; D could derive from TRBD1 or TRBD2 (5 bases each). The CDR3 spans 13 residues. The V end lost 3 bases, the J end lost 9 bases, and 16 bases lay between the germline ends. CDR1 is SGHRS, CDR2 YFSETQ, per germline. CDR3: CASSSSVGVRQYF. The CDR3 bases are TGCGCCAGCAGCTCAAGTGTGGGGGTTCGGCAGTACTTC.

The chain couples TRBV6-5 to TRBJ1-1, with a tentative D call TRBD1 (6 bases). The germline V and J ends were trimmed by 3 bases and 5 bases, with 13 bases remaining between them. Germline V lookup: CDR1 MNHEY, CDR2 SVGAGI. CDR3 length: 14 residues. This CDR3 reads CASSYTGRGTEAFF. CDR3 coding DNA: TGTGCCAGCAGTTATACAGGGCGGGGGACTGAAGCTTTCTTT.

This clone was seen a handful of times. This chain connects TRBV27 to TRBJ1-4; a weak D match, TRBD1 (5 bases). The CDR3 length is 15 residues. Germline V gene data show CDR1 as MNHEY and CDR2 as SMNVEV (reference sequence). Trimming stripped 2 bases from V and 7 bases from J, with 14 bases between. This chain's CDR3 is CASSLDGRQTEKLFF. The CDR3 DNA reads TGTGCCAGCAGTTTAGACGGTCGACAGACTGAAAAACTGTTTTTT.

This sequence joins TRBV9 and TRBJ2-3; TRBD2 is a possible D gene (6 bases). Trimming pared 0 bases from V and 4 bases from J, leaving 9 bases between. CDR3 length equals 14 residues. CDR1 is SGDLS and CDR2 is YYNGEE in the germline V gene. CDR3 DNA: TGTGCCAGCAGCGTAGGGAGGGTCCCAGATACGCAGTATTTT. Protein product: CASSVGRVPDTQYF.

This clone turned up a few times. The chain recombines TRBV7-2 with TRBJ2-1; possible D gene TRBD2, 5 bases. V was clipped by 0 bases and J by 2 bases, with 8 bases between them. The CDR3 length is 15 residues. CDR1 is SGHTA, CDR2 FQGNSA, per germline. The CDR3 loop reads CASSLAGAPYNEQFF. In nucleotides, the CDR3 is TGTGCCAGCAGCTTAGCGGGAGCCCCCTACAATGAGCAGTTCTTC.